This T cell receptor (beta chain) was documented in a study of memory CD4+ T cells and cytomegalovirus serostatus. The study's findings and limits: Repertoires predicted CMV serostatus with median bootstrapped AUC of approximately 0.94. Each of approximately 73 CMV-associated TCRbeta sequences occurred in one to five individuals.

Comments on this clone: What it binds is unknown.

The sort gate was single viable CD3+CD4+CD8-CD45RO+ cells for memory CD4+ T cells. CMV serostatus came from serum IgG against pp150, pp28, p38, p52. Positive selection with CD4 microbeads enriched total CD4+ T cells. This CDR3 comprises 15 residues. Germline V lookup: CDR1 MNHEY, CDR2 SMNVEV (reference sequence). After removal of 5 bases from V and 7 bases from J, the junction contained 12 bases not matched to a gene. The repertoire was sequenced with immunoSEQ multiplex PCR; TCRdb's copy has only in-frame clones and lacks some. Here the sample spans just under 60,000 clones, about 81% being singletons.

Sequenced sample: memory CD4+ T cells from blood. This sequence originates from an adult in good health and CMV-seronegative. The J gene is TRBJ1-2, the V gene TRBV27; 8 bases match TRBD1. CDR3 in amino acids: CASSELGQGEPGYTF. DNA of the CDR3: TGTGCCAGCAGTGAGCTAGGACAGGGAGAGCCTGGCTACACCTTC.